These 18 T cell receptor beta chains originate from one sample sequenced in a study of CD8+ T cells in alopecia areata. Isolated RNA was reverse transcribed into cDNA used as the sequencing template. Here immunoSEQ multiplex PCR was the method, and the copy in TCRdb shows in-frame clones only, minus some. Here the sample spans 130,000 or so clones, approximately 48% being singletons. Sequenced here: CD8+ T cells sorted from blood, sampled at week 0. The receptors originated from a human donor with alopecia areata.

The CDR3 coding sequence is TGTGCCAGCAGCCAAAACACCGGGGAGCTGTTTTTT. This codes for CASSQNTGELFF. This rearrangement joins TRBV6-5 to TRBJ2-2, with unresolved D. The V gene's germline CDR1 is MNHEY and CDR2 SVGAGI. Trimming shortened V by 6 bases and J by 2 bases, and 4 bases separated the two germline ends. CDR3 length: 12 amino acids.

The chain employs TRBV29-1 and TRBJ1-1; D ambiguous. Germline V gives CDR1 SQVTM, CDR2 ANQGSEA. This CDR3 comprises 11 residues. V lost 3 bases, J lost 7 bases, and 9 bases lay in between. Here the CDR3 reads CSVEAGGEAFF. DNA of the CDR3: TGCAGCGTTGAGGCAGGCGGTGAAGCTTTCTTT.

This chain joins TRBV2 and TRBJ1-5; 7 bases match TRBD1. J was trimmed by 6 bases and V by 7 bases; bases with no gene match: 9. This CDR3 region has 14 residues. Germline V lookup: CDR1 SNHLY, CDR2 FYNNEI. The CDR3 loop is CASTQTGEAQPQHF. DNA for the CDR3: TGTGCCAGCACCCAAACAGGGGAGGCTCAGCCCCAGCATTTT.

The genes are TRBV11-2 and TRBJ2-3; TRBD2 is a possible D gene (6 bases). V was trimmed by 2 bases and J by 6 bases, leaving 18 bases between them. Germline V lookup: CDR1 SGHAT, CDR2 FQNNGV. The CDR3 has 16 residues. This CDR3 is CASSLLLAIGGDTQYF. CDR3 bases: TGTGCCAGCAGCTTATTACTAGCTATTGGGGGGGATACGCAGTATTTT.

V usage is TRBV29-1 and J usage is TRBJ1-2, with unresolved D. Looked up from germline, CDR1 is SQVTM and CDR2 is ANQGSEA. The ends were cut back, 7 bases at V and 13 bases at J, with 22 bases in the middle. The CDR3 is 12 amino acids. DNA of the CDR3: TGCAGCGCTACCCCCACGGAGGTTGGTTTCACCTTC. Amino acids: CSATPTEVGFTF.

As regards this clone: This may stem from a read error, because a much larger clone lies one nucleotide away. The sample has other DNA sequences that encode this CDR3 too. The chain is built from TRBV11-2 and TRBJ2-7; D call uncertain. The CDR3 is 11 residues long. Germline V gives CDR1 SGHAT, CDR2 FQNNGV. Trimming removed 5 bases from V and 1 base from J, with 3 bases in between. CDR3 sequence: CASSESYEQYF. The CDR3 bases are TGTGCCAGCAGCGAATCCTACGAGCAGTACTTC.

This chain uses TRBV5-1 with TRBJ2-2; D ambiguous. Germline lookup yields CDR1 SGHRS and CDR2 YFSETQ. This CDR3 is built from 14 residues. Trimming cost V 5 bases and J 1 base, with 9 bases left between them. DNA of the CDR3: TGCGCCAGCAGAGGGCCCAGGAACACCGGGGAGCTGTTTTTT. Translated, it gives CASRGPRNTGELFF.

The rearrangement joins TRBV12-5 to TRBJ2-7; D is perhaps TRBD1 (6 bases). The CDR3 length is 16 residues. Germline CDR1 and CDR2: LGHNT and FRNRAP. The ends were cut back, 4 bases at V and 2 bases at J, with 18 bases in the middle. The CDR3 loop reads CASGSTDRSHPYEQYF. CDR3 coding DNA: TGTGCTAGTGGTTCTACTGACAGGTCCCATCCCTACGAGCAGTACTTC. The whole variable domain, filled in from reference TRBV12-5 and TRBJ2-7, reads DARVTQTPRHKVTEMGQEVTMRCQPILGHNTVFWYRQTMMQGLELLAYFRNRAPLDDSGMPKDRFSAEMPDATLATLKIQPSEPRDSAVYFCASGSTDRSHPYEQYFGPGTRLTVT.

Remarks on this clone: The sample holds other DNA sequences that translate to the same CDR3. The CDR3 DNA follows: TGCGCCAGCAGCCCTCGGGACAGGGATAGCAATCAGCCCCAGCATTTT. Translating gives CASSPRDRDSNQPQHF. V and J are TRBV4-1 and TRBJ1-5; TRBD1 agrees at 9 bases. The CDR3 has 16 amino acids. J lost 0 bases, V lost 4 bases, and 4 bases had no gene match. Looked up from germline, CDR1 is MGHRA and CDR2 is YSYEKL.

This clone has more than one count but fewer than ten. The chain employs TRBV30 and TRBJ2-7, with D possibly being TRBD2 (5 bases). This CDR3 contains 14 residues. CDR1 is GTSNPN, CDR2 SVGIG, per germline (reference sequence). V shed 3 bases and J shed 2 bases, with 14 bases lying between them. DNA for the CDR3: TGTGCCTGGAGAGTAGTTGGGGAGACCTACGAGCAGTACTTC. Its translation is CAWRVVGETYEQYF.

This CDR3 reads CASSPRGAGPFETQYF. In DNA form, the CDR3 reads TGTGCCAGCAGCCCCCGCGGAGCGGGGCCCTTCGAGACCCAGTACTTC. The V and J genes are TRBV7-3 and TRBJ2-5, with 7 positions matching TRBD2. The germline V gene encodes CDR1 SGHTA and CDR2 FQGTGA. V lost 5 bases to trimming and J lost 5 bases; unmatched junction nucleotides: 14. The CDR3 contains 16 residues.

The gene calls are TRBV5-1 and TRBJ1-1; D perhaps matches TRBD1 (5 bases). The V end lost 4 bases, the J end lost 11 bases, and 15 bases lay between the germline ends. This CDR3 has 12 residues. Germline V gene data show CDR1 as SGHRS and CDR2 as YFSETQ. The CDR3 loop is CASSPAVGEAFF. CDR3 in DNA: TGCGCCAGCAGCCCGGCAGTAGGGGAGGCTTTCTTT.

V and J are TRBV25-1 and TRBJ2-7; D possibly corresponds to TRBD1 (5 bases). This CDR3 comprises 15 residues. In germline, CDR1 is MGHDK, CDR2 SYGVNS. The ends were cut back, 7 bases at V and 2 bases at J, with 18 bases in the middle. The CDR3 is CASTRWGIPTYEQYF. The CDR3 nucleotides are TGTGCCAGCACTAGATGGGGCATCCCTACCTACGAGCAGTACTTC.

The chain employs TRBV6-1 and TRBJ2-7; D is possibly TRBD1 or TRBD2 (5 bases each). Trimming cost V 10 bases and J 3 bases, with 13 bases left between them. The length of the CDR3 is 12 residues. In germline, CDR1 is MNHNS, CDR2 SASEGT. In DNA form, the CDR3 reads TGTGCCACCCGGGACGGAGACTACGAGCAGTACTTC. Translated: CATRDGDYEQYF.

The V call is TRBV7-9, the J call TRBJ2-3; a weak D match, TRBD2 (6 bases). This CDR3 has 15 amino acids. The ends were cut back, 0 bases at V and 1 base at J, with 8 bases in the middle. Germline lookup yields CDR1 SEHNR and CDR2 FQNEAQ (reference sequence). The CDR3 DNA is TGTGCCAGCAGCTTAGCGGAGGGCGGCACAGATACGCAGTATTTT. As protein: CASSLAEGGTDTQYF.

V and J are TRBV6-5 and TRBJ2-3, with 10 bases that match TRBD1. The ends lost 6 bases at V and 5 bases at J; junction bases unmatched: 8. In germline, CDR1 is MNHEY, CDR2 SVGAGI. The CDR3 runs to 15 residues. The CDR3 DNA follows: TGTGCCAGCAGCTATCTGGGGACAGGGGAAGATACGCAGTATTTT. This translates into CASSYLGTGEDTQYF.

J is TRBJ2-5 and V is TRBV27; D could derive from TRBD1 or TRBD2 (5 bases each). Per the germline V gene, CDR1 is MNHEY and CDR2 is SMNVEV (reference sequence). This CDR3 is built from 14 residues. Trimming cost V 5 bases and J 7 bases, with 17 bases left between them. The CDR3 DNA is TGTGCCAGCAGTACCGGGACCCAGAAGGGGACCCAGTACTTC. This sequence encodes CASSTGTQKGTQYF.

The chain recombines TRBV7-9 with TRBJ2-1; 12 bases match TRBD2. Germline V CDR1 and CDR2: SEHNR, FQNEAQ (reference sequence). This CDR3 comprises 17 residues. V shed 5 bases, J shed 4 bases, and the junction held 9 bases outside the gene matches. Here the CDR3 reads CASSALLAGGLYNEQFF. CDR3 sequence (DNA): TGTGCCAGCAGCGCCCTACTAGCGGGGGGCCTATACAATGAGCAGTTCTTC.